Listed here is a single T cell receptor (beta chain). Original processing notes: Estimated nucleated cell counts came from reference gene primer amplification. Clones were sequenced by immunoSEQ multiplex PCR, and TCRdb holds only the in-frame ones, with some missing. D and trimming were read from the DNA, whereas the V and J calls and clone size are those reported in that table. The data contain about 88,000 clones, 87% of them singletons. This specimen comes from a study of blood T cell repertoires in COVID-19. About the research overall: Samples came from the United States, Italy and Spain, spanning acute and convalescent COVID-19. T cells, B-cell-depleted T cells, or PBMCs supplied cDNA or gDNA.

Per the germline V gene, CDR1 is KGHSH and CDR2 is LQKENI. Trimming cost V 3 bases and J 1 base, with 4 bases left between them. The CDR3 runs 12 residues. The rearrangement uses TRBV18 and TRBJ2-7; D gene uncertain. The receptor's source is a male donor with acute or convalescent COVID-19. Material: peripheral blood. The CDR3 coding sequence is TGTGCCAGCTCACCCCTTTCCTACGAGCAGTACTTC. Its translation is CASSPLSYEQYF.